Reported below is one T cell receptor beta chain. Following extraction, RNA underwent reverse transcription to cDNA, which served as the sequencing template. The repertoire was sequenced with immunoSEQ multiplex PCR; TCRdb's copy has only in-frame clones and lacks some. This repertoire shows around 160,000 clones, 75% to 90% found once; its top ten account for less than 15%. This CDR3 region has 15 residues. Looked up from germline, CDR1 is GTSNPN and CDR2 is SVGIG (reference sequence). J gave up 1 base and V 1 base, and 3 bases lay outside the gene matches. This entry belongs to a study of CD8+ T cells in alopecia areata.

The sequencing used CD8+ T cells sorted from blood, collected at week 0. The V call is TRBV30, the J call TRBJ2-1; 8 bases line up with TRBD2. The clonotype was recovered from a human donor with alopecia areata. CDR3 sequence (DNA): TGTGCCTGGAGTGCCAGCGGGAGTTCCTACAATGAGCAGTTCTTC. It specifies CAWSASGSSYNEQFF.